The 21 T cell receptor beta chains below were found in one sample sequenced in a study of CD8+CD57+ T cells in acquired aplastic anemia. It was patients with CD8+CD57+ cell expansion by flow cytometry who were chosen for sequencing. The TCR beta profiling, which covered VDJ combination and CDR3 sequence, was carried out using genomic DNA as the template. In TCRdb, the reads were re-called with MiXCR into one record per CDR3 protein. Among under 350,000 distinct CDR3 sequences listed, approximately 60% were seen once. Material: sorted CD4+, CD8+, or CD8+CD57+ T cells (not recorded which) from PBMCs. These receptors were taken from a human donor with aplastic anemia.

The V gene is TRBV15, the J gene TRBJ1-1; maybe TRBD1 (5 bases). Germline CDR1 and CDR2: LNHNV and YYDKDF (reference sequence). V lost 1 base and J 5 bases, leaving 14 bases between the germline ends. The CDR3 has 15 amino acids. The CDR3 is CATSRGQGVLTEAFF. The DNA of the CDR3 is TGTGCCACCAGCAGAGGCCAGGGCGTTTTAACTGAAGCTTTCTTT.

The chain combines TRBV20-1 with TRBJ1-5, with no clear D. Germline CDR1 and CDR2: DFQATT and SNEGSKA (reference sequence). V gave up 5 bases and J gave up 7 bases, with 12 bases separating them. There are 12 residues in the CDR3. The CDR3 DNA reads as TGCAGTGCTTCATCCGGGTTACAGCCCCAGCATTTT. Residues: CSASSGLQPQHF.

This clonotype was seen ten or more times. J is TRBJ1-1 and V is TRBV10-2; no clear D. Germline V lookup: CDR1 WSHSY, CDR2 SAAADI. V was pared by 5 bases and J by 1 base, with 8 bases between. The CDR3 consists of 13 residues. CDR3 amino acids: CASSQVPNTEAFF. Here the CDR3 DNA reads TGCGCCAGCAGTCAGGTTCCGAACACTGAAGCTTTCTTT.

The sample holds many counts of this clonotype. V usage is TRBV3-1 and J usage is TRBJ1-2; 9 nucleotides agree with TRBD1. V was pared by 6 bases and J by 3 bases, with 14 bases of the junction left unmatched. The CDR3 spans 17 residues. CDR1 LGHDT and CDR2 YNNKEL come from the germline V gene (reference sequence). As DNA, the CDR3 is TGTGCCAGCAGAAAATCGCTTGGGACAGGGCGAGACTATGGCTACACCTTC. It encodes CASRKSLGTGRDYGYTF.

The chain uses TRBV29-1 and TRBJ2-7, with 7 bases aligning to TRBD2. The V and J ends lost 6 bases and 0 bases, in that order; junction bases with no gene match: 11. Germline V gene lookup returns CDR1 SQVTM and CDR2 ANQGSEA. This CDR3 is built from 15 residues. This CDR3 is CSVKGGQVSSYEQYF. The CDR3 DNA follows: TGCAGCGTGAAGGGAGGGCAGGTGAGCTCCTACGAGCAGTACTTC.

This clonotype was picked up many times. The chain couples TRBV20-1 to TRBJ2-2, with D possibly TRBD1 on 5 matching bases. Deletions cut 5 bases from V and 1 base from J, with 11 bases between. The germline CDR1 and CDR2 sequences are DFQATT and SNEGSKA (reference sequence). The CDR3 has 14 residues. The CDR3 nucleotides read TGCAGTGCTTCCAGGGTGCGGAACACCGGGGAGCTGTTTTTT. Translation: CSASRVRNTGELFF.

As regards this clonotype: An end of the junction does not agree with germline; a read error may underlie this. The V and J genes are TRBV2 and TRBJ2-1; TRBD1 agrees at 7 bases. Germline V lookup: CDR1 SNHLY, CDR2 FYNNEI. The CDR3 is 15 residues long. The CDR3 spells CGSSGGQGAYNEQFF. In DNA form, the CDR3 reads TGTGGCAGCAGTGGCGGTCAGGGGGCCTACAATGAGCAGTTCTTC.

In this sample, this clonotype turned up many times. The J gene is TRBJ2-7, the V gene TRBV7-9, with a possible D match to TRBD2 (7 bases). The V end lost 2 bases, the J end lost 1 base, and 15 bases lay between the germline ends. CDR3 length equals 16 residues. CDR1 SEHNR and CDR2 FQNEAQ come from the germline V gene (reference sequence). CDR3 nucleotides: TGTGCCAGCAGCTTAATCGGGGGGCCTACATCCTACGAGCAGTACTTC. This gives the protein CASSLIGGPTSYEQYF. The complete variable domain, with remaining parts taken from reference TRBV7-9 and TRBJ2-7, reads DTGVSQNPRHKITKRGQNVTFRCDPISEHNRLYWYRQTLGQGPEFLTYFQNEAQLEKSRLLSDRFSAERPKGSFSTLEIQRTEQGDSAMYLCASSLIGGPTSYEQYFGPGTRLTVT.

This clonotype appeared a single time. The CDR3 coding sequence is TGTGCCAGCAGCTTAGTCGGACCAGCGGGCAACGTGAACACTGAAGCTTTCTTT. It encodes CASSLVGPAGNVNTEAFF. This chain joins TRBV7-2 and TRBJ1-1; no reliable D call. Looked up from germline, CDR1 is SGHTA and CDR2 is FQGNSA. V was cut by 1 base and J by 0 bases, with 18 bases left in between. CDR3 size: 18 residues.

The rearrangement joins TRBV7-3 to TRBJ1-5; D not resolved. Germline V gene data show CDR1 as SGHTA and CDR2 as FQGTGA. This CDR3 is 16 amino acids long. V was pared by 2 bases and J by 2 bases, with 13 bases between. CDR3 loop: CASSLARGSGNQPQHF. The CDR3 DNA reads as TGTGCCAGCAGCTTAGCGCGTGGGTCCGGCAATCAGCCCCAGCATTTT. Together with reference TRBV7-3 and TRBJ1-5, the CDR3 gives the full variable domain: GAGVSQTPSNKVTEKGKYVELRCDPISGHTALYWYRQSLGQGPEFLIYFQGTGAADDSGLPNDRFFAVRPEGSVSTLKIQRTERGDSAVYLCASSLARGSGNQPQHFGDGTRLSIL.

The chain combines TRBV7-3 with TRBJ2-5; 13 bases are a match to TRBD2. From germline, CDR1 is SGHTA and CDR2 FQGTGA. The CDR3 covers 15 residues. V dropped 5 bases and J dropped 7; count of bases not matched to a gene: 7. The CDR3 here is CASSPTGLAGRTQYF. In nucleotides, the CDR3 is TGTGCCAGCAGCCCTACGGGACTAGCGGGGCGGACCCAGTACTTC.

This chain's CDR3 is CAISPKGQGGYEQYF. As DNA, the CDR3 is TGTGCCATCAGTCCTAAGGGACAGGGGGGTTACGAGCAGTACTTC. The rearrangement links TRBV10-3 to TRBJ2-7; TRBD1 matches at 11 bases. J lost 4 bases, V lost 5 bases, and 7 bases had no gene match. This CDR3 is 15 amino acids long. CDR1 is ENHRY, CDR2 SYGVKD, per germline.

This clonotype was detected only once. The chain recombines TRBV2 with TRBJ1-6; D gene uncertain. The CDR3 spans 16 residues. Trimming shortened V by 1 base and J by 0 bases, and 7 bases separated the two germline ends. The germline V gene encodes CDR1 SNHLY and CDR2 FYNNEI. CDR3 nucleotides: TGTGCCAGCAGTGAAGACTGGAGCTCCTATAATTCACCCCTCCACTTT. Translating it yields CASSEDWSSYNSPLHF.

J is TRBJ2-2 and V is TRBV15; D possibly corresponds to TRBD2 (5 bases). This CDR3 comprises 15 residues. The germline CDR1 and CDR2 sequences are LNHNV and YYDKDF (reference sequence). Trimming took 0 bases from V and 7 from J, leaving 12 bases between them. CDR3 in DNA: TGTGCCACCAGCAGAGACCCGGGGATCGTCGGGGAGCTGTTTTTT. It codes for CATSRDPGIVGELFF.

This clonotype occurred once. V usage is TRBV10-3 and J usage is TRBJ2-3, with TRBD2 matching over 13 bases. J gave up 11 bases and V 4 bases, and 12 bases lay outside the gene matches. The CDR3 has 16 residues. Germline values: CDR1 ENHRY, CDR2 SYGVKD. CDR3 sequence reads: CAISGGTSGAYNEQYF. CDR3 nucleotides: TGTGCCATCAGTGGCGGGACTAGCGGGGCCTACAATGAGCAGTATTTT.

There are many counts of this clonotype. The rearrangement links TRBV6-1 to TRBJ2-7, with TRBD1 matching 8 bases. In germline, CDR1 is MNHNS, CDR2 SASEGT. The CDR3 runs to 15 residues. With V trimmed by 6 bases and J by 4 bases, 11 bases remained unmatched. Here the CDR3 reads CASRRGQEKGYEQYF. In DNA, the CDR3 is TGTGCCAGCAGGAGGGGACAGGAAAAGGGTTACGAGCAGTACTTC.

The chain carries TRBV5-1 and TRBJ1-1; D is unresolved. The germline gives CDR1 SGHRS, CDR2 YFSETQ. V lost 6 bases and J lost 1, with 13 bases in between. The CDR3 has 14 amino acids. The CDR3 sequence: CASTPSPPNTEAFF. The CDR3 DNA reads TGCGCCAGCACCCCATCCCCCCCGAACACTGAAGCTTTCTTT. The full variable domain, rest sourced from reference TRBV5-1 and TRBJ1-1, is KAGVTQTPRYLIKTRGQQVTLSCSPISGHRSVSWYQQTPGQGLQFLFEYFSETQRNKGNFPGRFSGRQFSNSRSEMNVSTLELGDSALYLCASTPSPPNTEAFFGQGTRLTVV.

V is TRBV18 and J is TRBJ2-3; D is perhaps TRBD1 or TRBD2 (5 bases each). V lost 0 bases to trimming and J lost 4 bases, with 17 bases between them. Germline CDR1 and CDR2: KGHSH and LQKENI. CDR3 size: 17 residues. CDR3 sequence: CASSPPQSGRGPDTQYF. The CDR3 DNA sequence: TGTGCCAGCTCACCACCGCAGAGCGGAAGGGGCCCAGATACGCAGTATTTT.

Turning to this clonotype: As the CDR3 is not closed by the conserved phenylalanine or tryptophan, this likely results from a read error. V is TRBV7-9 and J is TRBJ2-5; D unclear. Germline loops: CDR1 SEHNR, CDR2 FQNEAQ (reference sequence). CDR3 length: 13 amino acids. Trimming removed 1 base at V and 1 base at J, with 4 bases between. CDR3 coding DNA: TGTGCCAGCAGCTTAGGATTCCAAGAGACCCAGTACCTC. This gives the protein CASSLGFQETQYL.

This clonotype showed up just a few times. The chain recombines TRBV24-1 with TRBJ1-4; 7 nucleotides align to TRBD1. Germline values: CDR1 KGHDR, CDR2 SFDVKD. The CDR3 runs to 15 residues. V lost 4 bases to trimming and J lost 7 bases; unmatched junction nucleotides: 8. The CDR3 loop is CATSDPRQGGEKLFF. Written as DNA, the CDR3 is TGTGCCACCAGTGACCCGAGACAGGGAGGTGAAAAACTGTTTTTT.

This chain links TRBV10-1 with TRBJ1-2; TRBD1 aligns across 7 bases. The CDR3 is 15 residues long. Germline V lookup: CDR1 WNHNN, CDR2 SYGVQD (reference sequence). V lost 4 bases to trimming and J lost 3 bases; unmatched junction nucleotides: 8. Written as DNA, the CDR3 is TGCGCCAGCAGTGCATGGACAGGCGTGGACTATGGCTACACCTTC. Its translation is CASSAWTGVDYGYTF.